This TCR beta chain was sequenced in a study of shared T cell receptors in the human thymus. TCRdb's copy holds only in-frame clones and misses some; the assay was immunoSEQ multiplex PCR. The sample lists approximately 660,000 clones, 88% occurring once. Germline V lookup: CDR1 KGHSH, CDR2 LQKENI. With 9 bases removed from V and 7 bases from J, the gap between germline ends came to 12 bases. The CDR3 runs to 11 residues. The data also belong to a second study, concerning human thymus T cells. That study adds: Resections were taken during corrective heart surgery, and the thymus tissue came from these. Among unrelated individuals, related research reported thymic repertoires that overlapped highly.

The sequencing sample was made of thymocytes. The chain joins TRBV18 to TRBJ1-2, with D perhaps TRBD1 (6 bases). This receptor was obtained from a boy under three years old with a congenital heart defect. The CDR3 reads CARTGYSGYTF. As DNA, the CDR3 is TGTGCCAGAACAGGGTACTCTGGCTACACCTTC.